This T cell receptor beta chain came from a study of memory CD4+ T cells and cytomegalovirus serostatus (dated by TCRdb to between 2018 and 2021). As for the study more broadly: The cohort included about 33 healthy adults from Belgium, of whom 9 were CMV seropositive and approximately 25 were CMV seronegative. CD4+ memory TCRbeta repertoires of a Belgian cohort with known cytomegalovirus serostatus were sequenced in order to replicate a published TCR-based CMV serostatus classifier. Beyond this particular receptor, the publication reports: Results were interpreted as suggesting that the CMV-associated TCR signature is largely present in the CD4+ memory repertoire. Unlike the original study, which covered naive and memory CD4+ and CD8+ populations, the Belgian study sequenced only CD4+CD45RO+ memory cells. A median bootstrapped AUC of around 0.94 with a 95% CI of 0.76-1.00 was achieved on the Belgian cohort by the original-framework classifier. Of 150 to 200 previously reported CMV-associated TCRbeta sequences, 67 appeared in the CD4+ memory repertoires, each in one to five individuals. CMV serostatus prediction reached a median bootstrapped AUC of roughly 0.96 with the original framework and just under 0.93 with a US-trained random forest.

The CDR3 spans 11 residues, from the cysteine through the phenylalanine. The retained sequence is limited to the CDR3, 33 bases, with the frame set at the first base. In the germline V gene (reference sequence), CDR1 corresponds to LNHDA and CDR2 to SQIVND. Trimming removed 3 bases from V and 3 bases from J, leaving 2 bases between the germline ends. The Quick-DNA Microprep Kit was used to extract genomic DNA from the sorted cells. Amplification of TCRbeta DNA was done with the immunoSEQ hsTCRbeta kit, following the protocol from the manufacturer. TCRbeta libraries were sequenced on an Illumina MiSeq instrument. The study's own analysis went as follows. Following removal of out-of-frame sequences, some 2,200,000 distinct TCRbeta sequences were retained, with an average of roughly 70,000 per individual. Each individual was scored by the count of about 150 previously reported CMV-associated TCRbeta sequences and the total productive distinct TCRbeta count. A beta-binomial model was reimplemented in Python, and scikit-learn random forests with default parameters were trained on US cohort data. Classifier performance on the Belgian cohort was summarized as median AUC with percentile confidence intervals calculated over 10,000 bootstrap iterations. TCRdb provides this immuneACCESS table in a form limited to in-frame rearrangements. Some clones are lacking; in checked studies, under half of them reflect an unresolved V gene, and why the rest are absent is not known. V and J calls and clone size are given by that table; D and trimming were obtained from the DNA. A total of tens of thousands of clones appear in this sample, roughly 80% of them only once. The ten most abundant clones make up 0.75% to 0.9% of the sample.

With regard to this clone: The antigen this receptor binds is unknown. No per-base quality is available; no much larger clone lies one base away.

Single viable CD3+CD4+CD8-CD45RO+ cells were sorted as memory CD4+ T cells on a FACSAria II. To determine CMV serostatus, a Roche Elecsys assay was used that detects serum IgG against CMV pp150, pp28, p38 and p52. After thawing, total CD4+ T cells were enriched by positive selection with CD4 magnetic microbeads. The samples came from a different study that was designed specifically to examine the CD4+ T cell memory repertoire. Peripheral blood mononuclear cells were isolated and cryopreserved according to standard operating procedures, and serum was stored at -80 degrees C. The staining relied on CD3-PerCP (BW264/56), CD4-APC (RPA-T4), CD45RO-PE (UCHT1) and CD8-Pacific Orange (3B5) antibodies, and Sytox blue was used to exclude non-viable cells.

The chain is assembled from TRBV19 and TRBJ1-1, with the D gene too uncertain to name. The receptor's source is an adult in good health and CMV-seronegative. What was sequenced was memory CD4+ T cells from blood. The DNA reads TGTGCCAGTAGTATCTACACTGAAGCTTTCTTT. Translated, this gives CASSIYTEAFF.